What follows is one TCR beta chain and its context. One end of the junction fails to match germline, which may point to a read error. Libraries were prepared by immunoSEQ multiplex PCR; TCRdb keeps only in-frame clonotypes and omits some of them. Here the sample spans over 350,000 clones, 85% to 95% being singletons. This sample stems from a study of shared T cell receptors in the human thymus. This CDR3 comprises 18 residues. The germline V gene encodes CDR1 SSHAT and CDR2 FNYEAQ (reference sequence). The source is a human donor. The chain carries TRBV7-7 and TRBJ2-3; TRBD2 matches 11 bases. Sequenced sample: thymocytes. The CDR3 here is CASSPQPRWASGRDTQYF. Written as DNA, the CDR3 is TGTGCTAGCAGCCCACAACCTCGGTGGGCTAGCGGGAGGGATACGCAGTATTTT.